This T cell receptor (beta chain) was found in a study of OX40 agonist ivuxolimab in advanced cancers. Study details: Age averaged about 60 years (range 23 to 79), and roughly 80% were male.

Data came from immunoSEQ multiplex PCR; TCRdb stores just in-frame clones and leaves some out. This sample has some 20,000 clones; around 83% occur once, and the top ten carry approximately 10%. V lost 0 bases, J lost 8 bases, and 7 bases stayed unmatched. CDR1 SGHNT and CDR2 YYREEE come from the germline V gene (reference sequence). The CDR3 length is 14 residues. People who had autoimmune disease history or systemic immunosuppression were excluded. The V gene is TRBV5-4, the J gene TRBJ1-2, with 7 bases aligning to TRBD1. This material consisted of CD4+ or CD8+ T cells sorted from blood, taken in a trial of the OX40 agonist ivuxolimab. The TCR was taken from an adult with an advanced solid tumor such as melanoma, head and neck, liver or kidney cancer. CDR3 DNA: TGTGCCAGCAGCTTGGTAGGGGGCGCGTACGGCTACACCTTC. This translates into CASSLVGGAYGYTF.